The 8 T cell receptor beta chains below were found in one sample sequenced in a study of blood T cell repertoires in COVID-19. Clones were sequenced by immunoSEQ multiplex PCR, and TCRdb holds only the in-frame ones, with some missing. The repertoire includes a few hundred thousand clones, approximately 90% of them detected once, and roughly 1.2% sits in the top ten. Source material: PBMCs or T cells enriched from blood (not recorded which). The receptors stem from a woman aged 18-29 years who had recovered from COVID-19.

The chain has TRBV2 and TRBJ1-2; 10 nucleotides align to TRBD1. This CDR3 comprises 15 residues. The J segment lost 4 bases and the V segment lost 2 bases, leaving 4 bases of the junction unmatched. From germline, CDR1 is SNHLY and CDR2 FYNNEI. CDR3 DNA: TGTGCCAGCAGTGAAAGGGACAGGGGAGGCTATGGCTACACCTTC. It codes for CASSERDRGGYGYTF. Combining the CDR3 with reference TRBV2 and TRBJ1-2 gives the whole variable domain EPEVTQTPSHQVTQMGQEVILRCVPISNHLYFYWYRQILGQKVEFLVSFYNNEISEKSEIFDDQFSVERPDGSNFTLKIRSTKLEDSAMYFCASSERDRGGYGYTFGSGTRLTVV.

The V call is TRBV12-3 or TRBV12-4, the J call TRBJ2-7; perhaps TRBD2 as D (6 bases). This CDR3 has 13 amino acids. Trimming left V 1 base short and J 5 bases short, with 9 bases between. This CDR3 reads CASSLGGTDEQYF. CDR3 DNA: TGTGCCAGCAGTTTAGGCGGGACCGACGAGCAGTACTTC.

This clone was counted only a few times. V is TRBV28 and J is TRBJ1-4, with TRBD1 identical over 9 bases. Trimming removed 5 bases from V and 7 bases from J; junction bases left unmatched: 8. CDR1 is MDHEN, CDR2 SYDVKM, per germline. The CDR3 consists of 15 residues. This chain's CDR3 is CASSHPGQGGEKLFF. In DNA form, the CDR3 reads TGTGCCAGCAGTCACCCGGGACAGGGTGGTGAAAAACTGTTTTTT.

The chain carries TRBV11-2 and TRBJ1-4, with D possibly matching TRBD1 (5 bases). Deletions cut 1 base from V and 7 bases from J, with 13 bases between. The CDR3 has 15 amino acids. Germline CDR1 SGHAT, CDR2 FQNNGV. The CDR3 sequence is CASSLGGGRGEKLFF. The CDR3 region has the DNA TGTGCCAGCAGCTTAGGCGGGGGAAGGGGTGAAAAACTGTTTTTT.

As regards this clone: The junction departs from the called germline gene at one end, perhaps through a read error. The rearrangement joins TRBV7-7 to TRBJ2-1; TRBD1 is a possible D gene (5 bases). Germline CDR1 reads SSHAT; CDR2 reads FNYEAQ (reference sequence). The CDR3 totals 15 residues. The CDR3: CASSSGMERQNEQFF. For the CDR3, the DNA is TGTGCTAGCAGCTCTGGGATGGAGCGACAGAATGAGCAGTTCTTC.

In DNA form, the CDR3 reads TGTGCCACCAGTGACCCGGACAGTGTTCAAGAGACCCAGTACTTC. This codes for CATSDPDSVQETQYF. J is TRBJ2-5 and V is TRBV24-1; perhaps TRBD1 as D (6 bases). Deletions cut 4 bases from V and 2 bases from J, with 13 bases between. This CDR3 has 15 residues. Germline values: CDR1 KGHDR, CDR2 SFDVKD.

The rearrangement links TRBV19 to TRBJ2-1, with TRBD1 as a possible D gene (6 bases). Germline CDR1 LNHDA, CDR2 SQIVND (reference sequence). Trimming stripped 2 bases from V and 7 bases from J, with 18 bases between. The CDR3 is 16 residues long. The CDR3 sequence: CASSIFGQIRPNEQFF. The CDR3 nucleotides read TGTGCCAGTAGTATATTTGGACAGATAAGACCTAATGAGCAGTTCTTC.

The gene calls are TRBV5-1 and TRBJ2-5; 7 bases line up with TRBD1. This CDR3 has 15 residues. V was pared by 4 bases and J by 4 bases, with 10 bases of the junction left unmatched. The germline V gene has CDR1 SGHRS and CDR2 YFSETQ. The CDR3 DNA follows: TGCGCCAGCAGCCTCGACAGGGTGGCAGCAGAGACCCAGTACTTC. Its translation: CASSLDRVAAETQYF.